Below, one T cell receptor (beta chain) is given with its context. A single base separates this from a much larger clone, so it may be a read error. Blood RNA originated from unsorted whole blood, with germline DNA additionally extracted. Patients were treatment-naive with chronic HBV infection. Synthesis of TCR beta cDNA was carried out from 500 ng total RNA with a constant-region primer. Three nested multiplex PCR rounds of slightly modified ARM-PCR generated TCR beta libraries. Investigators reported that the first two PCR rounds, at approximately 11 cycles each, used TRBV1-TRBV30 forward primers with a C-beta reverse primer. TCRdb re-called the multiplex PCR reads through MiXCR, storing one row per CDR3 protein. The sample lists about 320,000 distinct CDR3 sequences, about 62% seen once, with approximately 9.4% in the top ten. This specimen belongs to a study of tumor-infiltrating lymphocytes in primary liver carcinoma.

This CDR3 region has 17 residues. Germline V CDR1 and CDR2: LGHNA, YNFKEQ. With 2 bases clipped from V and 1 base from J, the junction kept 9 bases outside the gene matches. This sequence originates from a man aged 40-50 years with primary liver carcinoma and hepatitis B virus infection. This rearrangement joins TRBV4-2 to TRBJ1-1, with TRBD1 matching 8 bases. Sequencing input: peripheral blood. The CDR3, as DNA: TGTGCCAGCAGCCAACTACCAGGGGGCAGTTGGAACACTGAAGCTTTCTTT. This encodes CASSQLPGGSWNTEAFF.